The 14 T cell receptor beta chains below all came from one sample that was sequenced in a study of control samples from healthy donors and cancer patients. Clones were sequenced by immunoSEQ multiplex PCR, and TCRdb holds only the in-frame ones, with some missing. The sample carries 100,000 to 120,000 clones, 82% recorded once. Sample: blood. Every receptor here comes from a man aged 18 to 30 in good health.

The chain uses TRBV3-1 (or the pseudogene TRBV3-2) and TRBJ1-1, with a tentative D call TRBD1 (5 bases). The CDR3 has 10 residues. Trimming stripped 8 bases from V and 8 bases from J, with 9 bases between. The germline CDR1 and CDR2 sequences are LGHDT and YNNKEL (reference sequence). DNA of the CDR3: TGTGCCAGCGTAGGACAAGAAGCTTTCTTT. This codes for CASVGQEAFF.

The chain has TRBV7-9 and TRBJ2-5; 10 nucleotides match TRBD2. Germline loops: CDR1 SEHNR, CDR2 FQNEAQ (reference sequence). There are 14 residues in the CDR3. Unmatched junction bases numbered 5, after V lost 4 bases and J lost 6 bases. The CDR3 nucleotides are TGTGCCAGCAGCTCCAGCGGGGGGGCGAAGACCCAGTACTTC. Encoded protein: CASSSSGGAKTQYF.

The chain links TRBV18 to TRBJ2-3, with D uncertain. Germline V lookup: CDR1 KGHSH, CDR2 LQKENI. Deletions cut 4 bases from V and 1 base from J, with 6 bases between. CDR3 size: 13 residues. CDR3 sequence (DNA): TGTGCCAGCTCACTTACAGGCACAGATACGCAGTATTTT. This sequence encodes CASSLTGTDTQYF. Together with reference TRBV18 and TRBJ2-3, the CDR3 gives the full variable domain: NAGVMQNPRHLVRRRGQEARLRCSPMKGHSHVYWYRQLPEEGLKFMVYLQKENIIDESGMPKERFSAEFPKEGPSILRIQQVVRGDSAAYFCASSLTGTDTQYFGPGTRLTVL.

The chain combines TRBV2 with TRBJ1-2, with 7 bases identical to TRBD1. V shed 7 bases and J 7 bases; nucleotides not matched to a gene: 6. CDR1 is SNHLY and CDR2 is FYNNEI in the germline V gene. The CDR3 runs 12 residues. CDR3 residues: CASTRQGGGYTF. DNA for the CDR3: TGTGCCAGCACCCGACAGGGTGGTGGCTACACCTTC.

The chain carries TRBV24-1 and TRBJ2-1; 7 bases agree with TRBD1. The ends lost 6 bases at V and 6 bases at J; junction bases unmatched: 7. The length of the CDR3 is 14 residues. Per the germline V gene, CDR1 is KGHDR and CDR2 is SFDVKD. DNA of the CDR3: TGTGCCACCAGTTGGACAGGAGGCGGCAATGAGCAGTTCTTC. Encoded protein: CATSWTGGGNEQFF.

The chain carries TRBV7-6 and TRBJ2-2; 9 bases map to TRBD2. Looked up from germline, CDR1 is SGHVS and CDR2 is FNYEAQ. V was clipped by 1 base and J by 4 bases; unmatched bases: 7. The CDR3 spans 17 residues. CDR3 DNA sequence: TGTGCCAGCAGCTTAGGCGGCGGGAGGGAGCGCACCGGGGAGCTGTTTTTT. Translating gives CASSLGGGRERTGELFF.

In this sample, this clone turned up a few times. The J gene is TRBJ1-5, the V gene TRBV19, with 8 bases that match TRBD1. The CDR3 length is 13 residues. Trimming removed 8 bases from V and 7 bases from J; junction bases left unmatched: 7. Germline assignment: CDR1 LNHDA and CDR2 SQIVND (reference sequence). The CDR3 DNA sequence: TGTGCCAGTGGACAGGGTTTGGGGCAGCCCCAGCATTTT. Residues: CASGQGLGQPQHF. Filled out from reference TRBV19 and TRBJ1-5, the complete variable domain reads DGGITQSPKYLFRKEGQNVTLSCEQNLNHDAMYWYRQDPGQGLRLIYYSQIVNDFQKGDIAEGYSVSREKKESFPLTVTSAQKNPTAFYLCASGQGLGQPQHFGDGTRLSIL.

This sequence joins TRBV2 and TRBJ1-2; no definite D call. The CDR3 has 15 amino acids. In germline, CDR1 is SNHLY, CDR2 FYNNEI. Trimming took 5 bases from V and 4 from J, leaving 17 bases between them. The CDR3 DNA is TGTGCCAGCAGTCGTAGTATGACAACCACCTATGGCTACACCTTC. It specifies CASSRSMTTTYGYTF.

The rearrangement joins TRBV7-6 to TRBJ2-5; 12 bases are a match to TRBD2. This CDR3 has 18 residues. CDR1 and CDR2 (germline): SGHVS, FNYEAQ. V was clipped by 6 bases and J by 1 base; unmatched bases: 12. In DNA form, the CDR3 reads TGTGCCAGCAGTTTGACTAGCGGGGGCCCTATAATCCAAGAGACCCAGTACTTC. Translation: CASSLTSGGPIIQETQYF.

This clone was recorded once. The chain links TRBV28 to TRBJ1-3, with TRBD1 as a possible D gene (5 bases). Germline V gene data show CDR1 as MDHEN and CDR2 as SYDVKM. The V end was cut by 8 bases, the J end by 0 bases, with 14 bases between. The CDR3 is made up of 15 amino acids. The CDR3 DNA follows: TGTGCCAGCCGTAAAGGGGAATACTCTGGAAACACCATATATTTT. Amino acid sequence: CASRKGEYSGNTIYF.

The CDR3 loop reads CASSEGSRNTGELFF. The CDR3, as DNA: TGTGCCAGCAGTGAAGGGTCACGGAACACCGGGGAGCTGTTTTTT. This chain connects TRBV6-1 to TRBJ2-2; D not certain. Germline CDR1 and CDR2: MNHNS and SASEGT. Trimming took off 1 base at V and 1 base at J, with 7 bases between the two ends. This CDR3 contains 15 residues.

Written as DNA, the CDR3 is TGTGCCAGCAGCTTAGACATAGCGGGACCCCGGGAGACCCAGTACTTC. Translated, it gives CASSLDIAGPRETQYF. This chain uses TRBV7-6 with TRBJ2-5; 8 bases map to TRBD2. J gave up 5 bases and V 1 base, and 9 bases lay outside the gene matches. This CDR3 has 16 amino acids. Germline loops: CDR1 SGHVS, CDR2 FNYEAQ.

The rearrangement uses TRBV2 and TRBJ2-7; D perhaps matches TRBD2 (6 bases). Germline V CDR1 and CDR2: SNHLY, FYNNEI. The CDR3 spans 14 residues. Trimming took 5 bases from V and 6 from J, leaving 17 bases between them. This chain's CDR3 is CASSPQRGGGEQYV. The CDR3 DNA sequence: TGTGCCAGCAGTCCCCAGCGTGGGGGAGGCGAGCAGTACGTC.

The genes are TRBV12-3 or TRBV12-4 and TRBJ2-4; unclear D gene. Trimming removed 5 bases at V and 8 bases at J, with 10 bases between. This CDR3 has 12 amino acids. Here the CDR3 DNA reads TGTGCCAGCAGTACCTTAGGTGACATTCAGTACTTC. Translating gives CASSTLGDIQYF.